This T cell receptor beta chain was captured in a study of shared clonotypes between healthy human individuals. General study points: Generation of non-shared clonotypes was less probable than generation of clonotypes shared by all four donors.

Trimming took 6 bases from V and 3 from J, leaving 11 bases between them. The CDR3 has 14 amino acids. Germline V gives CDR1 SNHLY, CDR2 FYNNEI. This clone was seen once. The antigen is unknown. Libraries were prepared by immunoSEQ multiplex PCR; TCRdb keeps only in-frame clonotypes and omits some of them. Here the sample spans some 550,000 clones, approximately 97% being singletons. Source material: naive CD4+ T cells sorted from blood. Stated subset: CD45RA+ positively selected. This TCR came from a woman aged 30 to 39 in good health. J is TRBJ2-2 and V is TRBV2, with TRBD1 as a possible D gene (5 bases). CDR3: CASRAQDYTGELFF. CDR3 nucleotides: TGTGCCAGCAGGGCACAGGATTACACCGGGGAGCTGTTTTTT.